Detailed here is one T cell receptor (beta chain). This entry belongs to a study of blood T cell repertoires in COVID-19. The study recruited people aged 18 to 89 years across under 25 US areas. Produced via immunoSEQ multiplex PCR; TCRdb's table is partial and in-frame only. The sample carries 300,000 to 350,000 clones, over 80% recorded once. Trimming shortened V by 0 bases and J by 3 bases, and 8 bases separated the two germline ends. The CDR3 totals 14 residues. Germline-derived CDR1 and CDR2 are SGDLS and YYNGEE. Sequenced material: PBMCs or T cells enriched from blood (not recorded which). The sequence came from a man younger than 40 who had recovered from COVID-19. The chain couples TRBV9 to TRBJ2-3; no clear D. CDR3 protein: CASSVVASTDTQYF. DNA of the CDR3: TGTGCCAGCAGCGTAGTGGCTAGTACAGATACGCAGTATTTT.